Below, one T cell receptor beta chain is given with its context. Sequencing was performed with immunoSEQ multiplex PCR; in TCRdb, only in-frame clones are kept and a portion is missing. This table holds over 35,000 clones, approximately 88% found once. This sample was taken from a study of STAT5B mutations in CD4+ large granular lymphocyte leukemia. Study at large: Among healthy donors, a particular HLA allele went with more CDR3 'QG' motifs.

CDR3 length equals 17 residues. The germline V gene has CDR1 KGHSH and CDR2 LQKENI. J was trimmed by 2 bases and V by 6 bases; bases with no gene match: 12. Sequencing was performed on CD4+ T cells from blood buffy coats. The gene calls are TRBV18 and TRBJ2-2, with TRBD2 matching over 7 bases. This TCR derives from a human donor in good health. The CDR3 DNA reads TGTGCCAGCTCGACGATGGAATGGGAGGGCAACACCGGGGAGCTGTTTTTT. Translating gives CASSTMEWEGNTGELFF. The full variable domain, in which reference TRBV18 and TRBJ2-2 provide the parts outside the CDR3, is NAGVMQNPRHLVRRRGQEARLRCSPMKGHSHVYWYRQLPEEGLKFMVYLQKENIIDESGMPKERFSAEFPKEGPSILRIQQVVRGDSAAYFCASSTMEWEGNTGELFFGEGSRLTVL.